Shown below are 32 T cell receptor beta chains from a single sample sequenced in a study of technical replicates of blood from several donors. The protocol was immunoSEQ multiplex PCR, while the TCRdb copy is restricted to in-frame clones and leaves out a portion. The sample lists 99,000 or so clones, 95% seen once, with more than 0.2% in the top ten. Material: T cells isolated from PBMCs. All receptors derive from a human donor in good health.

The chain uses TRBV28 and TRBJ1-1, with D perhaps matching TRBD1 (5 bases). Trimming removed 6 bases from V and 4 bases from J, with 12 bases in between. This CDR3 comprises 13 residues. Germline V CDR1 and CDR2: MDHEN, SYDVKM. CDR3 region: CASSFAGSTEAFF. For the CDR3, the DNA is TGTGCCAGCAGCTTCGCAGGGTCCACTGAAGCTTTCTTT. The full variable domain, with the rest looked up from reference TRBV28 and TRBJ1-1, is DVKVTQSSRYLVKRTGEKVFLECVQDMDHENMFWYRQDPGLGLRLIYFSYDVKMKEKGDIPEGYSVSREKKERFSLILESASTNQTSMYLCASSFAGSTEAFFGQGTRLTVV.

The chain combines TRBV4-1 with TRBJ2-7; possibly TRBD1 for D (5 bases). This CDR3 is 16 amino acids long. The germline V gene encodes CDR1 MGHRA and CDR2 YSYEKL. Trimming removed 4 bases from V and 0 bases from J, with 16 bases in between. CDR3 sequence reads: CASSPTGYGSSYEQYF. The DNA for the CDR3 is TGCGCCAGCAGCCCCACAGGTTACGGTAGCTCCTACGAGCAGTACTTC.

This rearrangement joins TRBV5-1 to TRBJ2-5; no definite D call. In germline, CDR1 is SGHRS, CDR2 YFSETQ. CDR3 length equals 13 residues. The V end lost 0 bases, the J end lost 2 bases, and 5 bases lay between the germline ends. The CDR3 protein is CASSLDPQETQYF. The CDR3 nucleotides are TGCGCCAGCAGCTTGGATCCACAAGAGACCCAGTACTTC.

V gene TRBV27 combines with J gene TRBJ1-1; perhaps TRBD1 as D (6 bases). The CDR3 has 13 residues. CDR1 and CDR2 (germline): MNHEY, SMNVEV (reference sequence). Between the trimmed V and J ends, which lost 5 bases and 7 bases, there was a span of 14 bases. Here the CDR3 reads CASSNLLGGEAFF. The CDR3 nucleotides are TGTGCCAGCAGTAACCTCCTAGGGGGTGAAGCTTTCTTT.

The genes are TRBV11-2 and TRBJ2-3; D is possibly TRBD2 (6 bases). Germline V CDR1 and CDR2: SGHAT, FQNNGV. V was cut by 0 bases and J by 3 bases, with 13 bases left in between. CDR3 length: 16 amino acids. The CDR3 protein is CASSLDRRGYTDTQYF. The CDR3 nucleotides are TGTGCCAGCAGCTTAGACCGGAGGGGATATACAGATACGCAGTATTTT.

The genes are TRBV7-9 and TRBJ2-3, with D tentatively TRBD2 (5 bases). The V gene's germline CDR1 is SEHNR and CDR2 FQNEAQ (reference sequence). The CDR3 loop spans 14 amino acids. CDR3 in DNA: TGTGCTGGGGAACTAGGTGTTAAATCAGATACGCAGTATTTT. It is translated as CAGELGVKSDTQYF.

This chain connects TRBV7-9 to TRBJ2-7; D unclear. Germline loops: CDR1 SEHNR, CDR2 FQNEAQ (reference sequence). Trimming removed 10 bases at V and 1 base at J, with 14 bases between. The CDR3 length is 13 residues. Here the CDR3 DNA reads TGTGCCATCGTCGACAAAAGTTCCTACGAGCAGTACTTC. The encoded protein is CAIVDKSSYEQYF.

V usage is TRBV6-5 and J usage is TRBJ2-7; perhaps TRBD2 as D (7 bases). This CDR3 contains 15 residues. Germline V CDR1 and CDR2: MNHEY, SVGAGI. V was cut by 7 bases and J by 6 bases, with 22 bases left in between. This CDR3 is CASIQLGGLTGEQYF. CDR3 sequence (DNA): TGTGCCAGCATCCAGCTCGGGGGGCTAACGGGCGAGCAGTACTTC.

The CDR3 loop is CAWSVQRGVGEKLFF. For the CDR3, the DNA is TGTGCCTGGAGTGTACAAAGAGGCGTTGGGGAAAAACTGTTTTTT. The chain joins TRBV30 to TRBJ1-4; D ambiguous. This CDR3 region has 15 residues. Per germline, CDR1 GTSNPN and CDR2 SVGIG (reference sequence). V was shortened by 0 bases and J by 8 bases, with 16 bases between the two germline ends.

The V gene is TRBV30, the J gene TRBJ2-7; D unresolved. In germline, CDR1 is GTSNPN, CDR2 SVGIG (reference sequence). This CDR3 is 13 amino acids long. V lost 2 bases, J lost 2 bases, and 10 bases lay in between. CDR3 sequence: CAWSLPTPYEQYF. CDR3 bases: TGTGCCTGGAGTCTGCCCACTCCCTACGAGCAGTACTTC.

J is TRBJ1-4 and V is TRBV9, with TRBD1 matching 7 bases. J lost 5 bases, V lost 3 bases, and 10 bases had no gene match. This CDR3 comprises 16 residues. Germline V gives CDR1 SGDLS, CDR2 YYNGEE. The CDR3 loop is CASSAGGRGSNEKLFF. The CDR3 DNA reads as TGTGCCAGCAGCGCCGGGGGCAGGGGGAGCAATGAAAAACTGTTTTTT.

The chain uses TRBV7-9 and TRBJ2-1, with D unclear. V dropped 5 bases and J dropped 8 bases, with 10 bases sitting between them. The CDR3 has 12 amino acids. Germline loops: CDR1 SEHNR, CDR2 FQNEAQ (reference sequence). As DNA, the CDR3 is TGTGCCAGCAGCCCAACGGTCGATGAGCAGTTCTTC. This codes for CASSPTVDEQFF.

The rearrangement joins TRBV5-4 to TRBJ2-7, with D maybe TRBD1 (6 bases). Deletions cut 0 bases from V and 4 bases from J, with 11 bases between. CDR3 length: 14 residues. The germline gives CDR1 SGHNT, CDR2 YYREEE (reference sequence). The CDR3 is CASSLEQGIYEQYF. CDR3 DNA: TGTGCCAGCAGCTTGGAACAGGGCATTTACGAGCAGTACTTC.

This sequence joins TRBV10-2 and TRBJ2-7, with 10 nucleotides matching TRBD1. Germline trimming cut 10 bases from V and 4 bases from J; bases unmatched to any gene: 7. CDR3 length equals 13 residues. Germline V gene data show CDR1 as WSHSY and CDR2 as SAAADI. The CDR3 reads CATYGQGGYEQYF. The DNA of the CDR3 is TGCGCCACCTATGGACAGGGGGGTTACGAGCAGTACTTC.

V gene TRBV19 combines with J gene TRBJ2-3; 8 nucleotides match TRBD1. Germline V gene sequence: CDR1 LNHDA, CDR2 SQIVND (reference sequence). V was pared by 5 bases and J by 2 bases, with 6 bases of the junction left unmatched. The CDR3 runs 15 residues. CDR3 amino acids: CASSWGQANTDTQYF. The CDR3 bases are TGTGCCAGTAGTTGGGGACAGGCTAACACAGATACGCAGTATTTT.

In DNA, the CDR3 is TGTGCCAGCAGCTTATCACAGGGTGCTAATTCACCCCTCCACTTT. Its protein is CASSLSQGANSPLHF. This sequence joins TRBV7-3 and TRBJ1-6, with a tentative D call TRBD1 (6 bases). Deletions cut 2 bases from V and 6 bases from J, with 11 bases between. The CDR3 runs 15 residues. The germline V gene encodes CDR1 SGHTA and CDR2 FQGTGA.

The V call is TRBV7-3, the J call TRBJ2-5, with 7 bases that match TRBD2. The CDR3 contains 14 residues. CDR1 and CDR2 (germline): SGHTA, FQGTGA. The ends lost 2 bases at V and 3 bases at J; junction bases unmatched: 3. CDR3 coding DNA: TGTGCCAGCAGCTTAGTTGGGGGGGAAGAGACCCAGTACTTC. Its translation: CASSLVGGEETQYF.

V gene TRBV12-5 combines with J gene TRBJ2-3; D is unclear. The CDR3 has 11 residues. In germline, CDR1 is LGHNT, CDR2 FRNRAP. The germline V and J ends were trimmed by 6 bases and 5 bases, with 6 bases remaining between them. CDR3 protein: CASGVVDTQYF. In nucleotides, the CDR3 is TGTGCTAGTGGAGTAGTAGATACGCAGTATTTT.

The rearrangement links TRBV27 to TRBJ1-3; D unresolved. CDR3 length equals 18 residues. Germline V gene sequence: CDR1 MNHEY, CDR2 SMNVEV (reference sequence). Trimming removed 0 bases at V and 0 bases at J, with 15 bases between. The CDR3 loop reads CASSLSGWRALSGNTIYF. DNA of the CDR3: TGTGCCAGCAGTTTATCAGGTTGGAGGGCGCTCTCTGGAAACACCATATATTTT.

The gene calls are TRBV2 and TRBJ1-2; TRBD1 matches at 10 bases. CDR3 length: 17 residues. CDR1 is SNHLY and CDR2 is FYNNEI in the germline V gene. Unmatched junction bases numbered 7, after V lost 1 base and J lost 2 bases. The CDR3: CASSEGGGGQGNYGYTF. CDR3 nucleotide sequence: TGTGCCAGCAGTGAAGGAGGGGGGGGACAGGGGAACTATGGCTACACCTTC.

This clone appeared a single time. The chain combines TRBV6-1 with TRBJ1-2, with 7 bases lining up with TRBD1. Germline CDR1 is MNHNS and CDR2 is SASEGT. The CDR3 is 13 amino acids. Germline trimming cut 4 bases from V and 8 bases from J; bases unmatched to any gene: 7. CDR3 region: CASSGSGTEGYTF. CDR3 in DNA: TGTGCCAGCAGTGGCTCCGGGACAGAAGGCTACACCTTC.

The chain carries TRBV6-6 and TRBJ1-1; 7 bases fit TRBD1. Trimming removed 2 bases from V and 3 bases from J; junction bases left unmatched: 6. The CDR3 runs 15 residues. The germline V gene has CDR1 MNHNY and CDR2 SVGAGI (reference sequence). DNA for the CDR3: TGTGCCAGCAGTTACAGGACAGGCCGTGACACTGAAGCTTTCTTT. Translation: CASSYRTGRDTEAFF.

The chain uses TRBV4-1 and TRBJ2-3, with 8 bases lining up with TRBD1. Losses at the gene ends were 1 base for V and 6 bases for J; bases not matched to a gene: 6. The CDR3 loop spans 15 amino acids. Germline V gene data show CDR1 as MGHRA and CDR2 as YSYEKL. CDR3 region: CASSQGTGWWDTQYF. Written as DNA, the CDR3 is TGCGCCAGCAGCCAAGGGACAGGGTGGTGGGATACGCAGTATTTT.

The genes are TRBV19 and TRBJ2-7; maybe TRBD2 (6 bases). Deletions cut 3 bases from V and 7 bases from J, with 31 bases between. The CDR3 has 19 amino acids. From germline, CDR1 is LNHDA and CDR2 SQIVND (reference sequence). The CDR3 sequence: CASSIGRDWDLSDGLEQYF. CDR3 nucleotides: TGTGCCAGTAGTATTGGACGGGACTGGGATTTATCGGATGGTTTGGAGCAGTACTTC.

The V and J genes are TRBV6-6 and TRBJ1-2; D remains ambiguous. Germline assignment: CDR1 MNHNY and CDR2 SVGAGI (reference sequence). V gave up 5 bases and J gave up 3 bases, with 10 bases separating them. This CDR3 is built from 13 residues. CDR3 region: CASSETKHYGYTF. DNA for the CDR3: TGTGCCAGCAGTGAGACAAAGCACTATGGCTACACCTTC.

The chain uses TRBV19 and TRBJ1-1; unclear D gene. The germline V gene has CDR1 LNHDA and CDR2 SQIVND (reference sequence). Trimming took 7 bases from V and 5 from J, leaving 14 bases between them. The CDR3 spans 13 residues. CDR3 nucleotide sequence: TGTGCCAGTAACCAAGACTGGGTAACTGAAGCTTTCTTT. It specifies CASNQDWVTEAFF.

The V call is TRBV5-1, the J call TRBJ2-5; 10 bases are a match to TRBD2. CDR1 and CDR2 (germline): SGHRS, YFSETQ. The CDR3 is made up of 16 amino acids. The V gene end was trimmed by 1 base and the J gene end by 5 bases; junction bases not matched to a gene: 8. CDR3 DNA: TGCGCCAGCAGCTTGCCTAGCGGGAGCCGTTGGGAGACCCAGTACTTC. Translated, it gives CASSLPSGSRWETQYF. The full variable domain, its missing parts supplied by reference TRBV5-1 and TRBJ2-5, is KAGVTQTPRYLIKTRGQQVTLSCSPISGHRSVSWYQQTPGQGLQFLFEYFSETQRNKGNFPGRFSGRQFSNSRSEMNVSTLELGDSALYLCASSLPSGSRWETQYFGPGTRLLVL.

This chain joins TRBV27 and TRBJ1-5, with D possibly being TRBD1 (5 bases). The CDR3 consists of 17 residues. V gave up 6 bases and J gave up 7 bases, with 25 bases separating them. Germline assignment: CDR1 MNHEY and CDR2 SMNVEV (reference sequence). CDR3 nucleotides: TGTGCCAGCAGAGAATTCGGAGGGGCACAGCTAATGCAGCCCCAGCATTTT. Protein product: CASREFGGAQLMQPQHF.

The V and J genes are TRBV12-5 and TRBJ1-4; the D gene is possibly TRBD1 (6 bases). CDR3 length: 15 amino acids. Germline assignment: CDR1 LGHNT and CDR2 FRNRAP. Trimming removed 3 bases from V and 8 bases from J, with 16 bases in between. This chain's CDR3 is CASGLAGARFEKLFF. The CDR3 nucleotides are TGTGCTAGTGGTTTAGCGGGGGCGAGGTTCGAAAAACTGTTTTTT.

The chain has TRBV29-1 and TRBJ1-5; perhaps TRBD1 as D (5 bases). V was trimmed by 4 bases and J by 4 bases, leaving 11 bases between them. The CDR3 runs 13 residues. CDR1 is SQVTM, CDR2 ANQGSEA, per germline. Here the CDR3 DNA reads TGCAGCGTTGCTCTAAGGGGAAATCAGCCCCAGCATTTT. This codes for CSVALRGNQPQHF. Using reference TRBV29-1 and TRBJ1-5 for the parts outside the CDR3, the full variable domain is SAVISQKPSRDICQRGTSLTIQCQVDSQVTMMFWYRQQPGQSLTLIATANQGSEATYESGFVIDKFPISRPNLTFSTLTVSNMSPEDSSIYLCSVALRGNQPQHFGDGTRLSIL.

The chain links TRBV11-2 to TRBJ2-7, with 13 bases fitting TRBD2. Germline lookup yields CDR1 SGHAT and CDR2 FQNNGV. V lost 5 bases to trimming and J lost 6 bases; unmatched junction nucleotides: 16. The CDR3 loop spans 18 amino acids. CDR3 nucleotides: TGTGCCAGCAGCCCACGACTAGCGGGGGGAGAGGACGGGGGCGAGCAGTACTTC. This codes for CASSPRLAGGEDGGEQYF.

This clone was counted a single time. V usage is TRBV11-2 and J usage is TRBJ1-2, with 8 bases identical to TRBD1. The J segment lost 1 base and the V segment lost 5 bases, leaving 9 bases of the junction unmatched. The CDR3 loop spans 16 amino acids. Germline CDR1 is SGHAT and CDR2 is FQNNGV. CDR3 sequence (DNA): TGTGCCAGCAGCCCACTTAAAGACAGGGGTAACTATGGCTACACCTTC. It specifies CASSPLKDRGNYGYTF.